This T cell receptor beta chain is drawn from a study of Graves' ophthalmopathy and Graves' hyperthyroidism. Study information: Being free of ophthalmopathy for 18 months of follow-up defined stable hyperthyroidism. Study outcomes and limitations: Also, most clonotypes expanded in the thyroid above 0.001 frequency appeared in blood.

Amplification of the TCR beta CDR3 regions used RNA transcripts (as template). Second-round multiplex PCR followed a first-round RT-PCR using HTBI primers. TCRdb used MiXCR to reprocess the multiplex PCR reads, holding one entry per CDR3 protein. The sample has 450,000 to 600,000 distinct CDR3 sequences; about 35% are singletons. For this clonotype: Its antigen remains unidentified.

Other autoimmune diseases, uncontrolled infections, pregnancy or lactation excluded patients from enrollment. The CDR3 runs 15 residues. Germline V CDR1 and CDR2: SGHNT, YYREEE (reference sequence). Trimming pared 3 bases from V and 2 bases from J, leaving 15 bases between. The sequence was collected from an adult man with Graves' hyperthyroidism. Specimen: peripheral blood or thyroid tissue (not recorded which). The V call is TRBV5-4, the J call TRBJ2-7, with D perhaps TRBD1 or TRBD2 (5 bases each). The CDR3 spells CASSSGTKSPYEQYF. For the CDR3, the DNA is TGTGCCAGCAGCTCCGGGACGAAGAGCCCCTACGAGCAGTACTTC. Supplemented by reference TRBV5-4 and TRBJ2-7, the full variable domain reads ETGVTQSPTHLIKTRGQQVTLRCSSQSGHNTVSWYQQALGQGPQFIFQYYREEENGRGNFPPRFSGLQFPNYSSELNVNALELDDSALYLCASSSGTKSPYEQYFGPGTRLTVT.